This TCR beta chain was documented in a study of T cell responses to AZD1222 COVID-19 vaccine. General observations from the study: It was only a handful of AZD1222 recipients who were seropositive at baseline. Spike-specific TCR depth and breadth grew after two AZD1222 doses.

This clone has just one count. Its target is unknown. Produced via immunoSEQ multiplex PCR; TCRdb's table is partial and in-frame only. The sample lists some 170,000 clones, approximately 92% occurring once. The input for sequencing was peripheral blood, taken on day 0 of AZD1222 vaccination. This clonotype originated in an adult in good health.

The DNA of the CDR3 is TGTGCCTGGAGGGGGGGTCTGGGGGCGGGTTATGGCTACACCTTC. Its translation: CAWRGGLGAGYGYTF. The chain uses TRBV30 and TRBJ1-2, with TRBD1 as a possible D gene (6 bases). The germline CDR1 and CDR2 sequences are GTSNPN and SVGIG (reference sequence). Trimming pared 3 bases from V and 5 bases from J, leaving 19 bases between. The CDR3 has 15 residues.